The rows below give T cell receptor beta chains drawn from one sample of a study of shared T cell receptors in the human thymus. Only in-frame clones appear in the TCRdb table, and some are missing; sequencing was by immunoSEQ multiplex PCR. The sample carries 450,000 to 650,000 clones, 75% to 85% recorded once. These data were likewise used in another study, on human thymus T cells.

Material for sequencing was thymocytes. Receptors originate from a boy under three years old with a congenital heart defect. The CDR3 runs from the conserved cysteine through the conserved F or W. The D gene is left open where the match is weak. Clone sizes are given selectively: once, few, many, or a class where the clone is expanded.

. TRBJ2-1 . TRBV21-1 CASSNSGRSDNEQFF TGTGCCAGCAGCAATAGCGGGAGGTCCGACAATGAGCAGTTCTTC
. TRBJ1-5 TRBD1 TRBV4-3 CASSQDRGRGSNQPQHF TGCGCCAGCAGCCAAGATAGGGGGCGGGGTAGCAATCAGCCCCAGCATTTT
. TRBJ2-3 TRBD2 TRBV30 CAWRLLAGGPDTQYF TGTGCCTGGAGACTCCTAGCGGGAGGACCAGATACGCAGTATTTT
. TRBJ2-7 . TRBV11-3 CASSLSGCEQYF TGTGCCAGCAGCTTATCGGGGTGCGAGCAGTACTTC
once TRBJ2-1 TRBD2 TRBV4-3 CASSQDLGEGEQFF TGCGCCAGCAGCCAAGATCTGGGGGAGGGTGAGCAGTTCTTC
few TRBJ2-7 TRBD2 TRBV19 CASSLTSAGGGEQYF TGTGCCAGTAGTCTCACTAGCGCGGGAGGGGGCGAGCAGTACTTC
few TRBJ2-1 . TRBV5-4 CASSLAWASSYNEQFF TGTGCCAGCAGCTTGGCCTGGGCAAGCTCCTACAATGAGCAGTTCTTC
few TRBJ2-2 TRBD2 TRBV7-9 CASSPTSGRVTGELFF TGTGCCAGCAGCCCCACTAGCGGGAGGGTCACCGGGGAGCTGTTTTTT
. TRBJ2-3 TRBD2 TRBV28 CASSAGSGRLDTQYF TGTGCCAGCAGTGCGGGAAGCGGGAGGTTAGATACGCAGTATTTT
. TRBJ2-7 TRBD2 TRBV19 CASSTSGLAGEVLHEQYF TGTGCCAGCTCCACATCGGGCCTAGCGGGAGAAGTTCTCCACGAGCAGTACTTC
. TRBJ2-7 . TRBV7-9 CASSLEEWPGDNEQYF TGTGCCAGCAGCTTAGAAGAATGGCCGGGAGATAACGAGCAGTACTTC
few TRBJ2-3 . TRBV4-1 CASSQTRADTQYF TGCGCCAGCAGCCAAACGCGGGCAGATACGCAGTATTTT
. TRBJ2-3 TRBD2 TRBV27 CASSLLSGREGDTQYF TGTGCCAGCAGTTTGCTTAGCGGGAGGGAGGGAGATACGCAGTATTTT
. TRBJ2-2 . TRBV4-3 CASSQVGDTTGELFF TGCGCCAGCAGCCAAGTAGGGGACACGACCGGGGAGCTGTTTTTT
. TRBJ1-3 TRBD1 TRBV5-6 CASSPTGNSGNTIYF TGTGCCAGCAGCCCGACAGGGAATAGTGGAAACACCATATATTTT
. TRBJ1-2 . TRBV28 CASGPSLSTYHFYGYTF TGTGCCAGCGGGCCTTCCCTCAGCACCTACCATTTCTATGGCTACACCTTC
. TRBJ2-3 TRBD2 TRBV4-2 CASSQDPTSGRSTDTQYF TGTGCCAGCAGCCAAGACCCCACTAGCGGCAGAAGCACAGATACGCAGTATTTT
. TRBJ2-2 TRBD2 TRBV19 CASSTTSGERTGELFF TGTGCCAGTAGTACCACTAGCGGAGAAAGGACCGGGGAGCTGTTTTTT
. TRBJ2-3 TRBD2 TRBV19 CASSPLGLAGVDTQYF TGTGCCAGTAGTCCCCTAGGCCTAGCGGGAGTGGATACGCAGTATTTT
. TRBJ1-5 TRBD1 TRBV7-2 CASSKTGAGENQPQHF TGTGCCAGCAGCAAAACAGGGGCCGGCGAAAATCAGCCCCAGCATTTT
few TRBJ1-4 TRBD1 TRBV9 CASSVGGQGDEKLFF TGTGCCAGCAGCGTAGGTGGACAGGGGGATGAAAAACTGTTTTTT
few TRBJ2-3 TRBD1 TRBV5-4 CASSSGTGSTDTQYF TGTGCCAGCAGCTCCGGGACAGGGAGCACAGATACGCAGTATTTT
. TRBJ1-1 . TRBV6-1 CASTGPMRDTEAFF TGTGCCAGCACCGGCCCAATGAGGGACACTGAAGCTTTCTTT
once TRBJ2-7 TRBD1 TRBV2 CASSEAGTGDGQYF TGTGCCAGCAGTGAAGCTGGGACAGGGGACGGGCAGTACTTC
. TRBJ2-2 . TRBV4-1 CASSQEGDSVRLTGELFF TGCGCCAGCAGCCAAGAAGGAGATAGCGTACGATTGACCGGGGAGCTGTTTTTT